A selection of T cell receptor beta chains follows, all from one sample in a study of cytomegalovirus exposure and HLA in healthy donors. The method was immunoSEQ multiplex PCR; TCRdb's version includes in-frame clones alone and lacks a portion of them. Among fewer than 400,000 clones listed, over 75% were seen once. What was sequenced was PBMCs. All receptors derive from a man aged 25 to 40 in good health and CMV-seronegative. Both conserved end residues are part of each CDR3. A D gene is named only where the DNA matches it firmly. Clone size appears in some rows only: once, few, many, or a class for an expanded clone.

v_gene	abundance	d_gene	j_gene	CDR3aa	CDR3nt
TRBV16	NA	TRBD1	TRBJ2-7	CASSLGQGADYEQYF	TGTGCCAGCAGCCTCGGACAGGGGGCAGACTACGAGCAGTACTTC
TRBV9	NA	TRBD1	TRBJ1-2	CASRTTGGENGYTF	TGTGCCAGCAGAACCACAGGGGGCGAAAATGGCTACACCTTC
TRBV6-6	NA	NA	TRBJ2-1	CASGGTSYNEQFF	TGTGCCAGCGGGGGCACTTCCTACAATGAGCAGTTCTTC
TRBV7-9	once	NA	TRBJ2-7	CAITSGRKSYEQYF	TGTGCCATCACTTCTGGTCGAAAGAGCTACGAGCAGTACTTC
TRBV11-2	NA	TRBD2	TRBJ2-1	CASNLAGAYNEQFF	TGTGCCAGCAACCTAGCGGGAGCGTACAATGAGCAGTTCTTC
TRBV6-4	NA	TRBD2	TRBJ2-3	CASSESSGGVHTQYF	TGTGCCAGCAGTGAGTCTAGCGGGGGAGTCCATACGCAGTATTTT
TRBV5-4	NA	TRBD1	TRBJ1-1	CASSLGTGGPIGTEAFF	TGTGCCAGCAGCCTTGGGACAGGGGGCCCTATTGGTACTGAAGCTTTCTTT
TRBV7-2	NA	NA	TRBJ2-7	CASSLVGATYEQYF	TGTGCCAGCAGCTTAGTTGGGGCGACCTACGAGCAGTACTTC
TRBV15	NA	TRBD2	TRBJ2-3	CATSTLSGGGDTQYF	TGTGCCACCAGCACCCTTAGCGGGGGGGGAGATACGCAGTATTTT
TRBV27	NA	NA	TRBJ2-7	CASGDSSYEQYF	TGTGCCAGCGGAGACAGCTCCTACGAGCAGTACTTC
TRBV29-1	NA	TRBD1	TRBJ2-1	CSGLTGTGSNEQFF	TGCAGCGGACTCACCGGGACAGGCTCTAATGAGCAGTTCTTC
TRBV11-3	NA	TRBD2	TRBJ2-3	CASSSRTSGGYTDTQYF	TGTGCCAGCAGCTCCCGGACTAGCGGGGGATACACAGATACGCAGTATTTT
TRBV12-5	NA	NA	TRBJ1-4	CASGLVFGGREKLFF	TGTGCTAGTGGTTTGGTATTCGGGGGTAGGGAAAAACTGTTTTTT
TRBV14	NA	TRBD1	TRBJ1-1	CASSPLRTGQLNTEAFF	TGTGCCAGCAGCCCCCTCCGCACGGGACAGCTGAACACTGAAGCTTTCTTT
TRBV5-1	once	TRBD1	TRBJ1-2	CASRDGTGAGLGYGYTF	TGCGCCAGCAGGGATGGGACAGGGGCAGGCTTGGGATATGGCTACACCTTC
TRBV14	once	NA	TRBJ1-3	CASSQGLSSRAAGNTIYF	TGTGCCAGCAGCCAAGGCTTGTCGTCCAGGGCAGCTGGAAACACCATATATTTT
TRBV2	NA	TRBD2	TRBJ2-3	CASSPGTSGLTDTQYF	TGTGCCAGCAGTCCCGGGACTAGCGGTCTCACAGATACGCAGTATTTT
TRBV30	NA	NA	TRBJ2-3	CAWKRGTRHTDTQYF	TGTGCCTGGAAACGGGGGACCCGTCACACAGATACGCAGTATTTT
TRBV10-3	NA	NA	TRBJ1-5	CAIRREYNQPQHF	TGTGCCATCAGGAGAGAGTACAATCAGCCCCAGCATTTT
TRBV30	NA	TRBD1	TRBJ1-5	CAWSLQGASHQPQHF	TGTGCCTGGAGTTTACAGGGGGCAAGTCATCAGCCCCAGCATTTT
TRBV18	NA	NA	TRBJ2-1	CASSPPAPLLYEQFF	TGTGCCAGCTCACCACCGGCACCTCTCTTGTATGAGCAGTTCTTC
TRBV5-1	NA	TRBD1	TRBJ2-3	CASSTRQGPQYF	TGCGCCAGCAGCACCAGACAGGGTCCGCAGTATTTT
TRBV19	NA	NA	TRBJ2-2	CASRFVRGLLNTGELFF	TGTGCCAGTAGATTTGTTCGGGGACTTTTGAACACCGGGGAGCTGTTTTTT
TRBV5-1	NA	TRBD1	TRBJ2-1	CASSQQGDNEQFF	TGCGCCAGCAGTCAACAGGGGGACAATGAGCAGTTCTTC
TRBV29-1	NA	TRBD1	TRBJ1-2	CSVEDERDRGDGYTF	TGCAGCGTTGAAGACGAACGAGACAGGGGAGATGGCTACACCTTC
TRBV29-1	NA	TRBD1	TRBJ1-1	CSVRTGGALAFF	TGCAGCGTCCGGACAGGGGGCGCATTAGCTTTCTTT
TRBV20-1	NA	NA	TRBJ2-7	CSARSQYEQYF	TGCAGTGCTAGGTCCCAATACGAGCAGTACTTC
TRBV4-1	NA	NA	TRBJ1-5	CASSQEYSGDSQPQHF	TGCGCCAGCAGCCAAGAGTATTCGGGGGACTCTCAGCCCCAGCATTTT
TRBV10-2	NA	TRBD1	TRBJ1-5	CASSDRDRANQPQHF	TGCGCCAGCAGTGACCGGGACAGGGCAAATCAGCCCCAGCATTTT